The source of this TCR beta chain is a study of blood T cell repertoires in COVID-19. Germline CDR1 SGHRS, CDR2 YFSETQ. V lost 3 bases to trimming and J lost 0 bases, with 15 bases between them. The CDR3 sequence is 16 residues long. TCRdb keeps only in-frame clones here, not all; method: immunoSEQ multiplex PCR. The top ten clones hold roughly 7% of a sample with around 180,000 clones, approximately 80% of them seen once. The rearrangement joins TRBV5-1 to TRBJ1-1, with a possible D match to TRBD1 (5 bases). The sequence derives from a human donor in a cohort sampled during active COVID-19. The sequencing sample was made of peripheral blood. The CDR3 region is CASSSGGWVMNTEAFF. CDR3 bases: TGCGCCAGCAGCTCCGGGGGTTGGGTTATGAACACTGAAGCTTTCTTT.